Shown below are 23 T cell receptor beta chains from a single sample sequenced in a study of blood T cells in healthy people across ages. Together with a sample-barcoded 5' primer, a J-beta primer mix was included in a second PCR lasting about 6 to 11 cycles. TCRdb analysed the 5' RACE reads with MiXCR anew, one entry per CDR3 protein. The table has about 680,000 distinct CDR3 sequences, approximately 50% seen once. Material for sequencing was blood. The receptors were sampled from a woman aged 60-70 years in good health.

This clonotype appeared once. At one boundary the junction diverges from the germline segment, which might be a read error. V and J are TRBV7-9 and TRBJ2-7; D is perhaps TRBD1 (6 bases). The germline V gene encodes CDR1 SEHNR and CDR2 FQNEAQ (reference sequence). The CDR3 loop spans 13 amino acids. This CDR3 is CARSFGTIHEQYF. CDR3 nucleotides: TGTGCCCGCAGCTTCGGGACAATCCACGAGCAGTACTTC. Filled out from reference TRBV7-9 and TRBJ2-7, the complete variable domain reads DTGVSQNPRHKITKRGQNVTFRCDPISEHNRLYWYRQTLGQGPEFLTYFQNEAQLEKSRLLSDRFSAERPKGSFSTLEIQRTEQGDSAMYLCARSFGTIHEQYFGPGTRLTVT.

The chain carries TRBV20-1 and TRBJ2-5; no definite D call. The DNA end favors TRBJ2-4, so the J call may be wrong. This CDR3 spans 11 amino acids. In germline, CDR1 is DFQATT, CDR2 SNEGSKA (reference sequence). DNA for the CDR3: TGCAGTGCCCCAGCTGTGTACATTCAGTACTTC. It codes for CSAPAVYIQYF.

The V and J genes are TRBV7-2 and TRBJ1-2; D is possibly TRBD1 (6 bases). The ends were cut back, 5 bases at V and 5 bases at J, with 18 bases in the middle. This CDR3 region has 15 residues. The germline V gene has CDR1 SGHTA and CDR2 FQGNSA. The CDR3 DNA reads as TGTGCCAGCAGCCTCGGTTTGGGGGGCGCTTATGGCTACACCTTC. Translated: CASSLGLGGAYGYTF.

The V call is TRBV7-2, the J call TRBJ2-7; 7 bases match TRBD2. The CDR3 sequence is 14 residues long. The germline V gene encodes CDR1 SGHTA and CDR2 FQGNSA. The junction had 8 bases not matched to a gene; V was cut back by 6 bases and J by 3 bases. CDR3 amino acids: CASSSRAGNYEQYF. The CDR3 region has the DNA TGTGCCAGCAGTTCCCGAGCGGGGAACTACGAGCAGTACTTC.

This clonotype was picked up a small number of times. The chain joins TRBV6-2 or TRBV6-3 to TRBJ2-1; 9 nucleotides agree with TRBD2. CDR1 and CDR2 from the germline V gene are MNHEY and SVGEGT. Trimming at V came to 0 bases and at J to 8 bases, leaving 8 bases not matched to a gene. This CDR3 has 16 residues. The CDR3 here is CASSYSAGGPGDEQFF. CDR3 sequence (DNA): TGTGCCAGCAGTTACTCCGCGGGAGGGCCGGGCGATGAGCAGTTCTTC.

The chain recombines TRBV4-2 with TRBJ2-4; 10 bases align to TRBD1. Germline loops: CDR1 LGHNA, CDR2 YNFKEQ. The CDR3 loop spans 17 amino acids. V was pared by 2 bases and J by 2 bases, with 6 bases of the junction left unmatched. CDR3 residues: CASSQPGQGSSKNIQYF. As DNA, the CDR3 is TGTGCCAGCAGCCAACCGGGACAGGGGAGTTCCAAAAACATTCAGTACTTC.

J is TRBJ2-1 and V is TRBV29-1; perhaps TRBD2 as D (6 bases). V lost 3 bases, J lost 5 bases, and 17 bases lay in between. This CDR3 has 15 residues. From germline, CDR1 is SQVTM and CDR2 ANQGSEA. CDR3 in DNA: TGCAGCGTTGATCCGCGGGAAAGGTTTCACAATGAGCAGTTCTTC. Translating it yields CSVDPRERFHNEQFF.

The chain links TRBV29-1 to TRBJ2-5, with 9 nucleotides matching TRBD2. This CDR3 contains 15 residues. The germline V gene has CDR1 SQVTM and CDR2 ANQGSEA. V trimming: 7 bases; J trimming: 5 bases; junction bases outside the gene matches: 14. The DNA of the CDR3 is TGCAGCGCTGAGTCTAGCGGGATGAGGGCGGAGACCCAGTACTTC. Its protein product is CSAESSGMRAETQYF.

The V gene is TRBV13, the J gene TRBJ2-7; 7 bases are shared with TRBD2. The trim removed 0 bases at V and 6 bases at J, leaving 11 bases unmatched. Germline V lookup: CDR1 PRHDT, CDR2 FYEKMQ (reference sequence). This CDR3 has 16 amino acids. CDR3 DNA sequence: TGTGCCAGCAGCTTAGGCCTTGGGGCGGGAGCTCGCGAGCAGTACTTC. It yields the protein CASSLGLGAGAREQYF.

This clonotype has a single count. The chain couples TRBV7-6 to TRBJ2-2, with 8 bases aligning to TRBD1. The CDR3 covers 15 residues. CDR1 and CDR2 (germline): SGHVS, FNYEAQ. With 0 bases clipped from V and 5 bases from J, the junction kept 2 bases outside the gene matches. CDR3 in amino acids: CASSLAHRGTGELFF. The CDR3 nucleotides are TGTGCCAGCAGCTTAGCGCACAGGGGGACCGGGGAGCTGTTTTTT.

J is TRBJ2-7 and V is TRBV7-2, with 11 bases matching TRBD2. The J segment lost 7 bases and the V segment lost 5 bases, leaving 13 bases of the junction unmatched. Germline CDR1 and CDR2: SGHTA and FQGNSA. The CDR3 runs 16 residues. The CDR3 is CASSRELAGVGGEQYF. As DNA, the CDR3 is TGTGCCAGCAGCCGCGAACTAGCGGGAGTAGGGGGTGAGCAGTACTTC. The variable domain in full, with the rest retrieved from reference TRBV7-2 and TRBJ2-7, is GAGVSQSPSNKVTEKGKDVELRCDPISGHTALYWYRQSLGQGLEFLIYFQGNSAPDKSGLPSDRFSAERTGGSVSTLTIQRTQQEDSAVYLCASSRELAGVGGEQYFGPGTRLTVT.

The gene calls are TRBV7-2 and TRBJ2-4, with 8 nucleotides matching TRBD2. The CDR3 has 16 residues. J gave up 6 bases and V 0 bases, and 7 bases lay outside the gene matches. Germline values: CDR1 SGHTA, CDR2 FQGNSA. The CDR3, as DNA: TGTGCCAGCAGCTTAGCCGGGACTAGGGACTCAAACATTCAGTACTTC. Amino acid sequence: CASSLAGTRDSNIQYF.

CDR3 amino acids: CSAASGLAGGGQYF. The DNA of the CDR3 is TGCAGTGCGGCCTCGGGACTAGCGGGAGGTGGGCAGTACTTC. V gene TRBV20-1 combines with J gene TRBJ2-7; TRBD2 matches 15 bases. Germline assignment: CDR1 DFQATT and CDR2 SNEGSKA (reference sequence). The V gene end was trimmed by 6 bases and the J gene end by 9 bases; junction bases not matched to a gene: 9. This CDR3 has 14 amino acids.

V is TRBV2 and J is TRBJ2-4, with 7 bases aligning to TRBD1. Unmatched junction bases numbered 7, after V lost 7 bases and J lost 4 bases. Germline V gene sequence: CDR1 SNHLY, CDR2 FYNNEI. The CDR3 sequence is 14 residues long. CDR3 DNA: TGTGCCAGCAACGAGAAGACAGGGAAAAACATTCAGTACTTC. Protein: CASNEKTGKNIQYF.

This clonotype was observed many times. The V call is TRBV20-1, the J call TRBJ1-4; tentative D call: TRBD1 (6 bases). CDR3 length: 14 amino acids. From germline, CDR1 is DFQATT and CDR2 SNEGSKA (reference sequence). Trimming took 2 bases from V and 8 from J, leaving 15 bases between them. The CDR3 sequence: CSARKQGSGEKLFF. CDR3 in DNA: TGCAGTGCTAGAAAACAGGGTAGTGGAGAAAAACTGTTTTTT.

The chain employs TRBV15 and TRBJ2-5; perhaps TRBD2 as D (6 bases). CDR1 and CDR2 from the germline V gene are LNHNV and YYDKDF (reference sequence). The CDR3 is made up of 16 amino acids. V shed 0 bases and J shed 4 bases, with 15 bases lying between them. The CDR3 protein is CATSRDGDSSRETQYF. The CDR3 DNA reads as TGTGCCACCAGCAGAGATGGGGACTCCAGCCGAGAGACCCAGTACTTC.

The J gene is TRBJ1-1, the V gene TRBV3-1, with unresolved D. The ends were cut back, 1 base at V and 8 bases at J, with 5 bases in the middle. The CDR3 is 11 amino acids. The germline CDR1 and CDR2 sequences are LGHDT and YNNKEL (reference sequence). CDR3 in amino acids: CASSQAGEAFF. In nucleotides, the CDR3 is TGTGCCAGCAGCCAAGCAGGAGAAGCTTTCTTT.

This clonotype was recorded once. The V and J genes are TRBV9 and TRBJ2-1, with 8 bases that match TRBD2. CDR1 is SGDLS, CDR2 YYNGEE, per germline. The ends lost 5 bases at V and 11 bases at J; junction bases unmatched: 3. This CDR3 contains 11 residues. CDR3 in DNA: TGTGCCAGCAGGACTAGCGAGAAGCAGTTCTTC. It codes for CASRTSEKQFF.

The V gene is TRBV6-2 or TRBV6-3, the J gene TRBJ1-5; 8 nucleotides match TRBD1. Losses at the gene ends were 2 bases for V and 6 bases for J; bases not matched to a gene: 9. CDR3 length: 16 residues. CDR1 MNHEY and CDR2 SVGEGT come from the germline V gene. The CDR3 here is CASSYPADRVFQPQHF. The CDR3 DNA follows: TGTGCCAGCAGTTACCCGGCGGACAGGGTGTTTCAGCCCCAGCATTTT.

This chain joins TRBV20-1 and TRBJ2-1; D is unclear. Germline V gene lookup returns CDR1 DFQATT and CDR2 SNEGSKA (reference sequence). The V gene lost 3 bases and the J gene lost 7 bases, with 7 bases spanning the gap. The CDR3 contains 11 residues. This CDR3 is CSARSQNEQFF. CDR3 sequence (DNA): TGCAGTGCTAGGTCTCAAAATGAGCAGTTCTTC.

The CDR3 spells CASSVAGRDNSPLHF. CDR3 coding DNA: TGTGCCAGCAGCGTAGCAGGCAGGGACAACTCACCCCTCCACTTT. The chain has TRBV9 and TRBJ1-6; perhaps TRBD1 as D (6 bases). V shed 0 bases and J shed 10 bases, with 14 bases lying between them. Germline lookup yields CDR1 SGDLS and CDR2 YYNGEE. The CDR3 is 15 amino acids.

The chain employs TRBV25-1 and TRBJ2-7; D gene ambiguous. V lost 5 bases to trimming and J lost 8 bases, with 13 bases between them. Germline lookup yields CDR1 MGHDK and CDR2 SYGVNS. The CDR3 covers 12 residues. In DNA form, the CDR3 reads TGTGCCAGCAGTCGGTTCTACGAGCAGCAGTACTTC. Amino acids: CASSRFYEQQYF.

This clonotype occurred a few times. V usage is TRBV7-9 and J usage is TRBJ2-6; D uncertain. CDR3 length: 14 amino acids. V gave up 5 bases and J gave up 4 bases, with 9 bases separating them. Germline CDR1 reads SEHNR; CDR2 reads FQNEAQ (reference sequence). The CDR3 here is CASSASSGANVLTF. The CDR3 DNA follows: TGTGCCAGCAGCGCAAGTTCCGGGGCCAACGTCCTGACTTTC.